What follows are 23 T cell receptor beta chains derived from one specimen sequenced in a study of T cell responses to AZD1222 COVID-19 vaccine. Produced via immunoSEQ multiplex PCR; TCRdb's table is partial and in-frame only. The top ten clones hold 2% to 3% of a sample with roughly 49,000 clones, about 87% of them seen once. The sample was peripheral blood, taken 28 days after the second AZD1222 dose. These TCRs come from an adult who received the AZD1222 COVID-19 vaccine.

The J gene is TRBJ2-1, the V gene TRBV5-1; 14 bases are a match to TRBD2. V was pared by 0 bases and J by 9 bases, with 5 bases of the junction left unmatched. The CDR3 runs to 16 residues. CDR1 is SGHRS and CDR2 is YFSETQ in the germline V gene. The CDR3 protein is CASSLGGLAGGSEQFF. DNA for the CDR3: TGCGCCAGCAGCTTGGGCGGACTAGCGGGAGGAAGTGAGCAGTTCTTC.

The chain uses TRBV27 and TRBJ1-6; 10 nucleotides match TRBD1. With 4 bases clipped from V and 0 bases from J, the junction kept 6 bases outside the gene matches. Germline V gives CDR1 MNHEY, CDR2 SMNVEV (reference sequence). The CDR3 consists of 18 residues. CDR3 sequence (DNA): TGTGCCAGCAGTTCGGGACAGGGGCAGAGCTCCTATAATTCACCCCTCCACTTT. Protein product: CASSSGQGQSSYNSPLHF.

The J gene is TRBJ2-7, the V gene TRBV9, with 8 nucleotides matching TRBD1. The V segment lost 4 bases and the J segment 1 base; nucleotides outside the gene matches: 4. There are 14 residues in the CDR3. Germline lookup yields CDR1 SGDLS and CDR2 YYNGEE. The CDR3 bases are TGTGCCAGCAGCCATGGGACAGGATCCTACGAGCAGTACTTC. It translates to CASSHGTGSYEQYF.

The chain carries TRBV19 and TRBJ2-2; a possible D gene is TRBD1 (5 bases). Trimming left V 4 bases short and J 3 bases short, with 12 bases between. The CDR3 totals 15 residues. CDR1 is LNHDA, CDR2 SQIVND, per germline (reference sequence). The CDR3: CASSTDRFDTGELFF. As DNA, the CDR3 is TGTGCCAGTAGTACCGACAGATTCGACACCGGGGAGCTGTTTTTT.

The J gene is TRBJ1-5, the V gene TRBV6-1; the D is unclear. Trimming shortened V by 2 bases and J by 5 bases, and 4 bases separated the two germline ends. This CDR3 contains 12 residues. Germline loops: CDR1 MNHNS, CDR2 SASEGT. CDR3 DNA sequence: TGTGCCAGCAGTGAACCCTATCAGCCCCAGCATTTT. Translation gives CASSEPYQPQHF.

Regarding this clone: One end of the junction varies from germline; a read error may be responsible. The rearrangement joins TRBV5-1 to TRBJ2-2; 7 bases fit TRBD2. The V gene's germline CDR1 is SGHRS and CDR2 YFSETQ. The CDR3 runs to 13 residues. The CDR3 bases are TGCGCCAGCAGCCCCGGGACTACCGGGGAGGTGTTTTTT. Protein: CASSPGTTGEVFF.

The chain links TRBV6-4 to TRBJ2-7; maybe TRBD1 (5 bases). This CDR3 has 14 residues. Trimming left V 0 bases short and J 4 bases short, with 10 bases between. Looked up from germline, CDR1 is MRHNA and CDR2 is SNTAGT. The CDR3 DNA reads as TGTGCCAGCAGTGACTCGATAGCAGGGTACGAGCAGTACTTC. Translating it yields CASSDSIAGYEQYF.

This chain connects TRBV29-1 to TRBJ2-7, with 11 bases matching TRBD1. V gave up 8 bases and J gave up 4 bases; unmatched junction bases: 7. This CDR3 contains 13 residues. CDR1 SQVTM and CDR2 ANQGSEA come from the germline V gene. The CDR3 nucleotides are TGCAGCTGTTCGGGACAGGGGGTTTACGAGCAGTACTTC. It is translated as CSCSGQGVYEQYF.

This chain joins TRBV6-5 and TRBJ1-2, with 9 positions matching TRBD1. The V gene's germline CDR1 is MNHEY and CDR2 SVGAGI. The J segment lost 4 bases and the V segment lost 0 bases, leaving 6 bases of the junction unmatched. The CDR3 contains 16 residues. CDR3 amino acids: CASSYSPGQGVYGYTF. CDR3 nucleotides: TGTGCCAGCAGTTACTCACCGGGACAGGGAGTCTATGGCTACACCTTC.

This clone was seen a few times. The rearrangement uses TRBV5-6 and TRBJ2-1; 12 nucleotides match TRBD2. Trimming took 5 bases from V and 0 from J; bases not matched to a gene: 9. The germline CDR1 and CDR2 sequences are SGHDT and YYEEEE. The CDR3 consists of 18 residues. This CDR3 reads CASRRGLAGGDSYNEQFF. In DNA form, the CDR3 reads TGTGCCAGCAGGAGGGGTCTAGCGGGAGGGGACTCCTACAATGAGCAGTTCTTC.

V gene TRBV6-5 combines with J gene TRBJ1-1; maybe TRBD1 (5 bases). The CDR3 sequence is 14 residues long. The germline V gene encodes CDR1 MNHEY and CDR2 SVGAGI. Trimming cost V 6 bases and J 4 bases, with 15 bases left between them. CDR3 in DNA: TGTGCCAGCAGGAGTCAGGGCGACGGCACTGAAGCTTTCTTT. The encoded protein is CASRSQGDGTEAFF.

The rearrangement uses TRBV5-4 and TRBJ1-1; maybe TRBD1 (5 bases). Looked up from germline, CDR1 is SGHNT and CDR2 is YYREEE (reference sequence). Trimming left V 3 bases short and J 5 bases short, with 14 bases between. This CDR3 is 14 amino acids long. CDR3 bases: TGTGCCAGCAGCTCCTCAGGACGGGGGACTGAAGCTTTCTTT. It is translated as CASSSSGRGTEAFF.

This clone was detected once. The chain is built from TRBV7-9 and TRBJ2-2; a weak D match, TRBD1 (6 bases). The CDR3 extends over 12 amino acids. CDR1 and CDR2 (germline): SEHNR, FQNEAQ (reference sequence). The V end was cut by 3 bases, the J end by 11 bases, with 10 bases between. CDR3 region: CASSFGQRELFF. In nucleotides, the CDR3 is TGTGCCAGCAGCTTCGGACAGAGAGAGCTGTTTTTT.

The chain links TRBV5-1 to TRBJ1-5; D might be TRBD1 (6 bases). The CDR3 is 15 residues long. The V end lost 0 bases, the J end lost 3 bases, and 10 bases lay between the germline ends. The germline V gene has CDR1 SGHRS and CDR2 YFSETQ. This chain's CDR3 is CASSLDGQPNQPQHF. The CDR3 DNA reads as TGCGCCAGCAGCTTGGACGGACAGCCCAATCAGCCCCAGCATTTT.

The chain combines TRBV7-9 with TRBJ1-1; tentatively, D is TRBD1 (6 bases). The germline CDR1 and CDR2 sequences are SEHNR and FQNEAQ (reference sequence). CDR3 size: 15 residues. V lost 4 bases and J lost 1, with 13 bases in between. The CDR3 spells CASSSLIGGNTEAFF. The CDR3 coding sequence is TGTGCCAGCAGCTCCCTCATAGGGGGGAACACTGAAGCTTTCTTT.

The chain uses TRBV5-1 and TRBJ1-4, with D unclear. This CDR3 comprises 15 residues. CDR1 SGHRS and CDR2 YFSETQ come from the germline V gene. V was cut by 4 bases and J by 0 bases, with 10 bases left in between. CDR3 DNA: TGCGCCAGCAGCCAAGGCCGAGCAACTAATGAAAAACTGTTTTTT. Encoded protein: CASSQGRATNEKLFF. Using reference TRBV5-1 and TRBJ1-4 for the parts outside the CDR3, the full variable domain is KAGVTQTPRYLIKTRGQQVTLSCSPISGHRSVSWYQQTPGQGLQFLFEYFSETQRNKGNFPGRFSGRQFSNSRSEMNVSTLELGDSALYLCASSQGRATNEKLFFGSGTQLSVL.

The chain combines TRBV19 with TRBJ2-5; D may match TRBD1 or TRBD2 (7 bases each). The V end was cut by 4 bases, the J end by 2 bases, with 14 bases between. This CDR3 is 15 amino acids long. From germline, CDR1 is LNHDA and CDR2 SQIVND (reference sequence). CDR3 in amino acids: CASSTRQGGQETQYF. Written as DNA, the CDR3 is TGTGCCAGTAGTACCCGACAGGGAGGGCAAGAGACCCAGTACTTC.

In its sample, this clone is medium-sized. The chain couples TRBV12-5 to TRBJ2-7; TRBD2 aligns across 12 bases. V trimming: 5 bases; J trimming: 7 bases; junction bases outside the gene matches: 21. Germline values: CDR1 LGHNT, CDR2 FRNRAP. The CDR3 runs 19 residues. Written as DNA, the CDR3 is TGTGCTAGTGGTCCTTTAAAACTAGCGGGAGGCCCCGAAGCGGGGGAGCAGTACTTC. Translating it yields CASGPLKLAGGPEAGEQYF.

The rearrangement uses TRBV7-6 and TRBJ2-3, with a tentative D call TRBD2 (6 bases). The V and J ends lost 3 bases and 3 bases respectively, with 16 bases between them. The CDR3 has 16 amino acids. The germline gives CDR1 SGHVS, CDR2 FNYEAQ. In nucleotides, the CDR3 is TGTGCCAGCAGCTTGGGGGGATTATCGCCGACAGATACGCAGTATTTT. Translating it yields CASSLGGLSPTDTQYF.

The V call is TRBV5-4, the J call TRBJ2-1; 8 bases map to TRBD1. Trimming cost V 4 bases and J 5 bases; bases outside gene matches: 8. Germline V gene data show CDR1 as SGHNT and CDR2 as YYREEE (reference sequence). The CDR3 loop spans 15 amino acids. CDR3 region: CASSRRQGNHNEQFF. CDR3 DNA sequence: TGTGCCAGCAGCCGCAGACAGGGGAACCACAATGAGCAGTTCTTC.

The chain recombines TRBV5-1 with TRBJ2-1; 10 bases agree with TRBD2. This CDR3 is built from 19 residues. CDR1 and CDR2 (germline): SGHRS, YFSETQ. J lost 4 bases, V lost 0 bases, and 13 bases had no gene match. The CDR3 here is CASSLGLLSGRALYNEQFF. CDR3 sequence (DNA): TGCGCCAGCAGCTTGGGGCTCTTAAGCGGGAGGGCCCTATACAATGAGCAGTTCTTC.

CDR3 bases: TGCGCCAGCAGCTGGACAGGGGAGCCCTACAATGAGCAGTTCTTC. This gives the protein CASSWTGEPYNEQFF. This sequence joins TRBV5-1 and TRBJ2-1, with 9 bases that match TRBD1. Germline CDR1 SGHRS, CDR2 YFSETQ. V lost 3 bases and J lost 2; bases outside the gene matches: 3. This CDR3 spans 15 amino acids. The complete variable domain, with remaining parts taken from reference TRBV5-1 and TRBJ2-1, reads KAGVTQTPRYLIKTRGQQVTLSCSPISGHRSVSWYQQTPGQGLQFLFEYFSETQRNKGNFPGRFSGRQFSNSRSEMNVSTLELGDSALYLCASSWTGEPYNEQFFGPGTRLTVL.

This clone appeared once. The chain joins TRBV5-1 to TRBJ2-5, with D perhaps TRBD1 or TRBD2 (6 bases each). The CDR3 extends over 14 amino acids. The germline V and J ends were trimmed by 1 base and 1 base, with 8 bases remaining between them. CDR1 is SGHRS, CDR2 YFSETQ, per germline. The CDR3 DNA reads TGCGCCAGCAGCTTGAAGGGGGGCCAAGAGACCCAGTACTTC. Its translation: CASSLKGGQETQYF.